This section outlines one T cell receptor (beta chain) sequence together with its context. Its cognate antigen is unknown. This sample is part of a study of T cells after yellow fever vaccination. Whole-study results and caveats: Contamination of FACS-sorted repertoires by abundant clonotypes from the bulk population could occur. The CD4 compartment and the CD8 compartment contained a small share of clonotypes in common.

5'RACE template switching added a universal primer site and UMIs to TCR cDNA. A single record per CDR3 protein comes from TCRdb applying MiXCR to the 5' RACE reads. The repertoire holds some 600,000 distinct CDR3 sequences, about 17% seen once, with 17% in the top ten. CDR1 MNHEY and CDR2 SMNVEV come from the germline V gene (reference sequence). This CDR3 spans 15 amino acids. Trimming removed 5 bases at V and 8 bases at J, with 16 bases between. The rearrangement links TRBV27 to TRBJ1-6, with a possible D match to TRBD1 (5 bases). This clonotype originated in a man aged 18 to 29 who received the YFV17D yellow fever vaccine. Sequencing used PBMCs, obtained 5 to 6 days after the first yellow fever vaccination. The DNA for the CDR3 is TGTGCCAGCAGTCCAAAGGGGACCACCGATTCACCCCTCCACTTT. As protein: CASSPKGTTDSPLHF.